This TCR beta chain comes out of a study of TIL therapy for anti-PD-1-resistant metastatic lung cancer. As for the study in general: Median tumor mutation burden was under 1.9 mutations per megabase.

In germline, CDR1 is LGHNA, CDR2 YNFKEQ. This CDR3 has 14 amino acids. Trimming removed 1 base at V and 0 bases at J, with 7 bases between. This clone was seen more than once but under ten times. Time point indicated: pre-treatment sample, taken before nivolumab and TIL therapy. Pleural nodules or supraclavicular lymph nodes made up most of the excised metastases sampled. The immunoSEQ assay was v3. Method: immunoSEQ multiplex PCR; TCRdb's copy keeps in-frame clones and lacks some. The table has some 6,300 clones, about 66% seen once. Sequencing used tumor tissue, obtained at baseline. The receptor comes from a person aged 25-85 years with non-small cell lung cancer. This chain connects TRBV4-2 to TRBJ2-7; D remains ambiguous. CDR3 nucleotides: TGTGCCAGCAGCCAAGTTGGTAGCTCCTACGAGCAGTACTTC. Translation: CASSQVGSSYEQYF.